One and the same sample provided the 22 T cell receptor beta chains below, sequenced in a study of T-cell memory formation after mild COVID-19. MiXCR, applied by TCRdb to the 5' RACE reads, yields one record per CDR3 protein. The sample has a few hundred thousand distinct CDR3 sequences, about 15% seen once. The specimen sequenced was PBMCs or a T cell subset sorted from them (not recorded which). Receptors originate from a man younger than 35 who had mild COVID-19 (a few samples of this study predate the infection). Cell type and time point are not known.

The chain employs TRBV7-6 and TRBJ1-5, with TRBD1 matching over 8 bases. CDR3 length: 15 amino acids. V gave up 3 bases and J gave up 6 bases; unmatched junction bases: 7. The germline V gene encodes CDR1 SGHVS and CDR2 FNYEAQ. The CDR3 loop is CASSFDPGGGQPQHF. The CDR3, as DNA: TGTGCCAGCAGCTTCGATCCAGGGGGCGGTCAGCCCCAGCATTTT.

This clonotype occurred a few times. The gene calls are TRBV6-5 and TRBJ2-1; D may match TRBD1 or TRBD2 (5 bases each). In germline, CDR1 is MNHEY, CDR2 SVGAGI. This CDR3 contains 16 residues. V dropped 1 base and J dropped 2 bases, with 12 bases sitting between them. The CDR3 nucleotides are TGTGCCAGCAGTTACTTTCGGGGACCAACCTACAATGAGCAGTTCTTC. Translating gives CASSYFRGPTYNEQFF.

The CDR3, as DNA: TGCGCCAGCAGCTTGGAGTTGTCGTCTAGCACAGATACGCAGTATTTT. Protein: CASSLELSSSTDTQYF. The rearrangement uses TRBV5-1 and TRBJ2-3; D gene unclear. Trimming removed 0 bases at V and 0 bases at J, with 11 bases between. This CDR3 is 16 amino acids long. CDR1 and CDR2 (germline): SGHRS, YFSETQ.

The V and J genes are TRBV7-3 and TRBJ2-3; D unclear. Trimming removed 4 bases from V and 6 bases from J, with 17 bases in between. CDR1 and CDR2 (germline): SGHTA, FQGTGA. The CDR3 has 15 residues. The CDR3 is CASSSDALTGDTQYF. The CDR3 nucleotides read TGTGCCAGCAGCTCAGACGCCCTCACCGGCGATACGCAGTATTTT.

This CDR3 reads CSASIRTSGTYEQYF. The CDR3 nucleotides read TGCAGTGCTTCCATTAGGACTAGCGGGACATACGAGCAGTACTTC. This chain connects TRBV20-1 to TRBJ2-7; 12 bases line up with TRBD2. This CDR3 spans 15 amino acids. Per germline, CDR1 DFQATT and CDR2 SNEGSKA (reference sequence). The trim removed 5 bases at V and 4 bases at J, leaving 9 bases unmatched.

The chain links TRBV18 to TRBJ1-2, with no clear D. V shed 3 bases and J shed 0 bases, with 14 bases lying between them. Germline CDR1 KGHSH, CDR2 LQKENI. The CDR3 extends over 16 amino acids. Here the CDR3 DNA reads TGTGCCAGCTCACCTTACGAGCTCACCACTAACTATGGCTACACCTTC. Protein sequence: CASSPYELTTNYGYTF. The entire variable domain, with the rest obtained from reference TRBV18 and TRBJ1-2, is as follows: NAGVMQNPRHLVRRRGQEARLRCSPMKGHSHVYWYRQLPEEGLKFMVYLQKENIIDESGMPKERFSAEFPKEGPSILRIQQVVRGDSAAYFCASSPYELTTNYGYTFGSGTRLTVV.

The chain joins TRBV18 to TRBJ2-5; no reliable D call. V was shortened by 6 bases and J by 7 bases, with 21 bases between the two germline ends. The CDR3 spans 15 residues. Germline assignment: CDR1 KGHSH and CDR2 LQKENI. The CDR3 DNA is TGTGCCAGCTCCCAAAATGACATGCTGGAAGGGACCCAGTACTTC. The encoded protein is CASSQNDMLEGTQYF. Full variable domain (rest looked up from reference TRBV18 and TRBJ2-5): NAGVMQNPRHLVRRRGQEARLRCSPMKGHSHVYWYRQLPEEGLKFMVYLQKENIIDESGMPKERFSAEFPKEGPSILRIQQVVRGDSAAYFCASSQNDMLEGTQYFGPGTRLLVL.

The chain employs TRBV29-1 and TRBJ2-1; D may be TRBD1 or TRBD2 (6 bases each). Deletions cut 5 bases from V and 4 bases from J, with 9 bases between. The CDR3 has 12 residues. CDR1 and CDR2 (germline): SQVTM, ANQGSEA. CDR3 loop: CSVRGTYNEQFF. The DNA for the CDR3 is TGCAGCGTTCGCGGGACATACAATGAGCAGTTCTTC.

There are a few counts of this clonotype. CDR3 amino acids: CASSFMGSNQPQHF. The CDR3 DNA follows: TGTGCCAGCAGCTTCATGGGCTCGAATCAGCCCCAGCATTTT. The chain uses TRBV7-2 and TRBJ1-5, with D hard to call. The CDR3 spans 14 residues. Deletions cut 3 bases from V and 4 bases from J, with 10 bases between. Looked up from germline, CDR1 is SGHTA and CDR2 is FQGNSA.

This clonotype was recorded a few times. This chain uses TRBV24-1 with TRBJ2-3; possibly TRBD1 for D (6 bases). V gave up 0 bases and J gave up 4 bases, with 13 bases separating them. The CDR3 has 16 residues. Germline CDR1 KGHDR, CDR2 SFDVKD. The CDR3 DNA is TGTGCCACCAGTGATTTGACAGGGAACGAGGCAGATACGCAGTATTTT. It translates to CATSDLTGNEADTQYF.

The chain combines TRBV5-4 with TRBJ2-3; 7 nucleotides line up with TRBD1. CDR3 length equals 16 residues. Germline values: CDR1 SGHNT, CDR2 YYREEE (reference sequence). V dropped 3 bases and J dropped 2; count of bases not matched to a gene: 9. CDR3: CASSSPTGAFTDTQYF. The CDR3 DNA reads TGTGCCAGCAGCTCACCTACAGGGGCCTTCACAGATACGCAGTATTTT.

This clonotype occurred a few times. In DNA form, the CDR3 reads TGTGCCAGCAGCCCCGGGACGGCTAGCACAGATACGCAGTATTTT. It is translated as CASSPGTASTDTQYF. The chain carries TRBV28 and TRBJ2-3; D tentatively fits TRBD1 or TRBD2 (5 bases each). CDR1 is MDHEN, CDR2 SYDVKM, per germline. There are 15 residues in the CDR3. Trimming removed 6 bases from V and 0 bases from J, with 13 bases in between.

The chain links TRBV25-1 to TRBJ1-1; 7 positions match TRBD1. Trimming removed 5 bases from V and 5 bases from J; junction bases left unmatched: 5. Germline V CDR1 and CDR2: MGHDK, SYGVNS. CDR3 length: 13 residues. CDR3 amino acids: CASSKGQRTEAFF. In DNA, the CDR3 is TGTGCCAGCAGTAAGGGACAGAGGACTGAAGCTTTCTTT.

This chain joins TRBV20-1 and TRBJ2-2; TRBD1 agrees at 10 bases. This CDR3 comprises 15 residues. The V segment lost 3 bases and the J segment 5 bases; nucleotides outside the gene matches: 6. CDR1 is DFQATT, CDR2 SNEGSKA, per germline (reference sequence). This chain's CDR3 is CSARTGGARTGELFF. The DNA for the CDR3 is TGCAGTGCTAGGACAGGGGGCGCAAGGACCGGGGAGCTGTTTTTT.

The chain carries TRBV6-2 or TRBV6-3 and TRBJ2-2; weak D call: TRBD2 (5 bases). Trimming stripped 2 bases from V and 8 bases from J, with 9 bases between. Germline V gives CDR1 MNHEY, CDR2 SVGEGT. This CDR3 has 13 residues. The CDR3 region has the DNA TGTGCCAGCAGTTACCGATCGGGGGGGGAGCTGTTTTTT. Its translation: CASSYRSGGELFF.

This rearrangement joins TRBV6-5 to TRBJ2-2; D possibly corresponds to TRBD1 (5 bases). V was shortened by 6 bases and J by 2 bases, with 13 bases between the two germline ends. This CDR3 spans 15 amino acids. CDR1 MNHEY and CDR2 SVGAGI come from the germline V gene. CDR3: CASRRDRINTGELFF. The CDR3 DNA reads TGTGCCAGCAGACGAGACAGAATAAACACCGGGGAGCTGTTTTTT.

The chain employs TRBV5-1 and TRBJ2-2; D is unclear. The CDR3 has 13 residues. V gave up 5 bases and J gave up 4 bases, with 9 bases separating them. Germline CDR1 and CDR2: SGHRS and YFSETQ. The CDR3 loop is CASSQDATGELFF. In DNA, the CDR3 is TGCGCCAGCAGTCAGGACGCCACCGGGGAGCTGTTTTTT.

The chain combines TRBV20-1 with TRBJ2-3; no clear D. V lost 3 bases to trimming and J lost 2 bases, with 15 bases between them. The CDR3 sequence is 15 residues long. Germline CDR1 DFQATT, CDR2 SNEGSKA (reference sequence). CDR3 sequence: CSASPIGDTTDTQYF. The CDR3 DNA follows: TGCAGTGCTAGCCCCATTGGCGACACCACAGATACGCAGTATTTT.

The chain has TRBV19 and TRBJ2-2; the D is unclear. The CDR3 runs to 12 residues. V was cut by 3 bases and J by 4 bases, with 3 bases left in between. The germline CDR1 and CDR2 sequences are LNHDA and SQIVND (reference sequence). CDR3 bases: TGTGCCAGTAGTATCAGCACCGGGGAGCTGTTTTTT. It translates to CASSISTGELFF. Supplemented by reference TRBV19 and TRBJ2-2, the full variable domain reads DGGITQSPKYLFRKEGQNVTLSCEQNLNHDAMYWYRQDPGQGLRLIYYSQIVNDFQKGDIAEGYSVSREKKESFPLTVTSAQKNPTAFYLCASSISTGELFFGEGSRLTVL.

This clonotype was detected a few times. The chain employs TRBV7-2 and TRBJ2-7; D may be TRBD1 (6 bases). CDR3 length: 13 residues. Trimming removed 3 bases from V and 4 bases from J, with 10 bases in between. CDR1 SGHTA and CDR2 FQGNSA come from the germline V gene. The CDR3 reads CASSFARGYEQYF. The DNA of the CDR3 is TGTGCCAGCAGCTTCGCCAGGGGTTACGAGCAGTACTTC.

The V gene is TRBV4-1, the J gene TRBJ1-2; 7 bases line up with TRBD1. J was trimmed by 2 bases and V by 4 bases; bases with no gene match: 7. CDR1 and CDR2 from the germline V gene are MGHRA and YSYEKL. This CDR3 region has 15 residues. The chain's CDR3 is CASSPDRRENYGYTF. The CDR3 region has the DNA TGCGCCAGCAGCCCGGACAGGCGGGAAAACTATGGCTACACCTTC.

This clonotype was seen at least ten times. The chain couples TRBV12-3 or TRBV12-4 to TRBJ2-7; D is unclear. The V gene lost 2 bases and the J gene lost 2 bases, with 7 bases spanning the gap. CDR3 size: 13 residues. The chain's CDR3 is CASSLPGTYEQYF. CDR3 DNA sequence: TGTGCCAGCAGTTTACCAGGAACCTACGAGCAGTACTTC.